The sample holds a few counts of the clone carrying this T cell receptor (beta chain). Antigen: not known. The CDR3 runs to 15 residues. Investigators isolated RNA and reverse transcribed it into cDNA to act as the sequencing template. Only in-frame clones appear in the TCRdb table, and some are missing; sequencing was by immunoSEQ multiplex PCR. The sample records roughly 150,000 clones, roughly 58% being singletons. This sample stems from a study of CD8+ T cells in alopecia areata. The study's findings and limits: Relative to mice, TCR sharing across patients was less clear, a difference possibly HLA-related. Clonality was higher in lesional than normal scalp, especially in alopecia totalis/universalis. Sequencing of scalp samples also captures resident alphabeta T cells of normal skin.

This sequence joins TRBV21-1 and TRBJ2-1; TRBD2, the D gene given by the table, was not confirmed from the DNA. TRBV21-1 is a pseudogene segment. The TCR sequence derives from a human donor in good health. The sample comprised CD8+ T cells sorted from blood. For the CDR3, the DNA is TGTGCCAGGATTATAACTAGCGGGAGGGAGGGTGAGCAGTTCTTC. It translates to CARIITSGREGEQFF.